Shown below are 16 T cell receptor beta chains from a single sample sequenced in a study of shared clonotypes between healthy human individuals. Sequencing used immunoSEQ multiplex PCR; TCRdb keeps in-frame clones, though not all of them. Counted here are more than 2 million clones, approximately 96% occurring once; the ten biggest clones make up roughly 0.13%. The sample consisted of naive CD4+ T cells sorted from blood. Indicated subset: CD45RA+ positively selected. The origin of the receptors is a young man in good health.

The chain carries TRBV7-9 and TRBJ2-3; 10 bases line up with TRBD1. V lost 7 bases to trimming and J lost 3 bases; unmatched junction nucleotides: 10. The CDR3 totals 16 residues. CDR1 SEHNR and CDR2 FQNEAQ come from the germline V gene (reference sequence). This chain's CDR3 is CASTKDRDRGTDTQYF. CDR3 coding DNA: TGTGCCAGCACCAAAGACCGGGACAGGGGTACAGATACGCAGTATTTT.

This chain uses TRBV18 with TRBJ1-2; D not resolved. With 3 bases removed from V and 3 bases from J, the gap between germline ends came to 8 bases. CDR3 size: 13 residues. Germline-derived CDR1 and CDR2 are KGHSH and LQKENI. CDR3 in DNA: TGTGCCAGCTCACCCATTGAAGACTATGGCTACACCTTC. It encodes CASSPIEDYGYTF.

This chain uses TRBV11-1 with TRBJ2-7, with 10 bases lining up with TRBD1. J was trimmed by 3 bases and V by 1 base; bases with no gene match: 6. The CDR3 covers 16 residues. Germline V gives CDR1 SGHAT, CDR2 FQDESV (reference sequence). The CDR3 region is CASSLDGGQGNYEQYF. In DNA form, the CDR3 reads TGTGCCAGCAGCTTAGACGGGGGACAGGGGAACTACGAGCAGTACTTC.

Turning to this clone: The sample carries other DNA sequences with the same CDR3. The J gene is TRBJ2-7, the V gene TRBV18; TRBD1 aligns across 7 bases. V shed 4 bases, J shed 0 bases, and the junction held 3 bases outside the gene matches. The germline V gene has CDR1 KGHSH and CDR2 LQKENI. This CDR3 has 14 amino acids. As DNA, the CDR3 is TGTGCCAGCTCACAAGGACAGGTCTCCTACGAGCAGTACTTC. This encodes CASSQGQVSYEQYF.

The J gene is TRBJ2-5, the V gene TRBV11-2; 7 bases are a match to TRBD1. Germline V gene data show CDR1 as SGHAT and CDR2 as FQNNGV. The V gene end was trimmed by 5 bases and the J gene end by 5 bases; junction bases not matched to a gene: 8. This CDR3 region has 14 residues. In DNA form, the CDR3 reads TGTGCCAGCAGCCGCGACAGGGTTGCGGAGACCCAGTACTTC. Residues: CASSRDRVAETQYF.

The rearrangement links TRBV29-1 to TRBJ2-1, with D possibly TRBD2 on 5 matching bases. CDR1 and CDR2 (germline): SQVTM, ANQGSEA. This CDR3 has 14 amino acids. V shed 6 bases and J shed 0 bases, with 12 bases lying between them. CDR3 loop: CSVLRGSSYNEQFF. The CDR3 DNA is TGCAGCGTCCTGCGAGGGAGCTCCTACAATGAGCAGTTCTTC.

A note on this clone: Other DNA sequences in this sample translate to the same CDR3. The chain recombines TRBV18 with TRBJ2-7, with 8 bases fitting TRBD1. Germline lookup yields CDR1 KGHSH and CDR2 LQKENI. The CDR3 is 13 amino acids. Trimming cost V 3 bases and J 3 bases; bases outside gene matches: 1. CDR3 region: CASSPGQDYEQYF. For the CDR3, the DNA is TGTGCCAGCTCACCGGGACAGGACTACGAGCAGTACTTC.

The V call is TRBV7-2, the J call TRBJ2-3; the match to TRBD2 covers 8 bases. Germline values: CDR1 SGHTA, CDR2 FQGNSA. The CDR3 runs 15 residues. With V trimmed by 5 bases and J by 0 bases, 4 bases remained unmatched. CDR3 region: CASSISGASTDTQYF. The DNA of the CDR3 is TGTGCCAGCAGCATTAGCGGGGCCAGCACAGATACGCAGTATTTT.

This clone was observed a single time. The V gene is TRBV9, the J gene TRBJ1-3; unclear D gene. This CDR3 is 14 amino acids long. Germline CDR1 is SGDLS and CDR2 is YYNGEE. Trimming took off 1 base at V and 11 bases at J, with 16 bases between the two ends. The CDR3 DNA sequence: TGTGCCAGCAGCGTACAGCCAGATTCTAACCCCATATATTTT. Protein sequence: CASSVQPDSNPIYF.

V usage is TRBV6-5 and J usage is TRBJ2-7; TRBD1 matches at 8 bases. Germline assignment: CDR1 MNHEY and CDR2 SVGAGI. This CDR3 is built from 15 residues. V lost 2 bases and J lost 3; bases outside the gene matches: 6. The CDR3 coding sequence is TGTGCCAGCAGTTACGACGGACAGGGAGTCTACGAGCAGTACTTC. Translated, it gives CASSYDGQGVYEQYF.

The rearrangement links TRBV7-6 to TRBJ1-1; D unresolved. Germline lookup yields CDR1 SGHVS and CDR2 FNYEAQ. The CDR3 sequence is 12 residues long. Trimming stripped 5 bases from V and 7 bases from J, with 11 bases between. CDR3 sequence (DNA): TGTGCCAGCAGCCCCGTAGGGATTGAAGCTTTCTTT. Translating it yields CASSPVGIEAFF. Variable domain in full (rest from reference TRBV7-6 and TRBJ1-1): GAGVSQSPRYKVTKRGQDVALRCDPISGHVSLYWYRQALGQGPEFLTYFNYEAQQDKSGLPNDRFSAERPEGSISTLTIQRTEQRDSAMYRCASSPVGIEAFFGQGTRLTVV.

V usage is TRBV2 and J usage is TRBJ2-7, with a tentative D call TRBD2 (5 bases). V was pared by 2 bases and J by 3 bases, with 11 bases between. CDR1 is SNHLY and CDR2 is FYNNEI in the germline V gene. There are 14 residues in the CDR3. DNA of the CDR3: TGTGCCAGCAGTGAAATGAGGGCTGACTACGAGCAGTACTTC. The encoded protein is CASSEMRADYEQYF.

The rearrangement joins TRBV28 to TRBJ1-3, with no clear D. This CDR3 contains 18 residues. Germline V lookup: CDR1 MDHEN, CDR2 SYDVKM. V lost 1 base and J 0 bases, leaving 16 bases between the germline ends. The CDR3 sequence: CASSLSGIRDNSGNTIYF. In DNA form, the CDR3 reads TGTGCCAGCAGTTTATCGGGAATCCGGGATAACTCTGGAAACACCATATATTTT.

This clone appeared once. V is TRBV18 and J is TRBJ2-7; D might be TRBD1 (5 bases). CDR1 and CDR2 (germline): KGHSH, LQKENI. The ends were cut back, 1 base at V and 3 bases at J, with 13 bases in the middle. The length of the CDR3 is 15 residues. The CDR3: CASSPLSRALYEQYF. CDR3 nucleotides: TGTGCCAGCTCACCACTTTCCAGGGCCCTCTACGAGCAGTACTTC.

V gene TRBV6-6 combines with J gene TRBJ2-7, with 8 bases matching TRBD2. With 5 bases clipped from V and 0 bases from J, the junction kept 3 bases outside the gene matches. This CDR3 has 14 amino acids. CDR1 and CDR2 from the germline V gene are MNHNY and SVGAGI (reference sequence). DNA of the CDR3: TGTGCCAGCAGTGACAGCGGGAGCTCCTACGAGCAGTACTTC. Translating gives CASSDSGSSYEQYF.

This clone was counted between two and nine times. The chain employs TRBV7-2 and TRBJ1-5; D is perhaps TRBD1 (5 bases). Germline lookup yields CDR1 SGHTA and CDR2 FQGNSA. The CDR3 sequence is 15 residues long. Trimming shortened V by 1 base and J by 3 bases, and 10 bases separated the two germline ends. DNA for the CDR3: TGTGCCAGCAGCTTAGGAGACAGACTCAATCAGCCCCAGCATTTT. Translated: CASSLGDRLNQPQHF.